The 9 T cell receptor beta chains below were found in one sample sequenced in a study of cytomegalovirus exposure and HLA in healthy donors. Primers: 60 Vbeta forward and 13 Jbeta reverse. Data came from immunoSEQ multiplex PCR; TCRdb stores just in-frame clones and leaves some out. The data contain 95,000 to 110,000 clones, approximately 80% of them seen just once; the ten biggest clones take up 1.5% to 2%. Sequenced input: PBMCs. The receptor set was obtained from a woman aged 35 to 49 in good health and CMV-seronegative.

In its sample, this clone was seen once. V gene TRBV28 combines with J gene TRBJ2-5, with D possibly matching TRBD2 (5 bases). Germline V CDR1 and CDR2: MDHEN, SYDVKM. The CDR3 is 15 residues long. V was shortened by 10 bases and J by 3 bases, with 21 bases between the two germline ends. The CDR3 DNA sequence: TGTGCCACGGAGGATCTCACCGGAGACGAAGAGACCCAGTACTTC. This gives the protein CATEDLTGDEETQYF.

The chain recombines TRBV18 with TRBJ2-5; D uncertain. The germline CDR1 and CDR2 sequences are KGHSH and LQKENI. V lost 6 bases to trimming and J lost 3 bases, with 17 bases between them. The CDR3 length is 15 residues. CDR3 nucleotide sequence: TGTGCCAGCTCCCCTACCCTTAACCGGGAAGAGACCCAGTACTTC. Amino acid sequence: CASSPTLNREETQYF.

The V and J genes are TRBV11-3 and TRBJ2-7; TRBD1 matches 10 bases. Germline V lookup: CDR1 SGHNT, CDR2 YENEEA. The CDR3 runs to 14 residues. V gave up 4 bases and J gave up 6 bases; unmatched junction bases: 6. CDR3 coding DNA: TGTGCCAGCAGCTCGGGACAGGGGAACGGCGAGCAGTACTTC. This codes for CASSSGQGNGEQYF.

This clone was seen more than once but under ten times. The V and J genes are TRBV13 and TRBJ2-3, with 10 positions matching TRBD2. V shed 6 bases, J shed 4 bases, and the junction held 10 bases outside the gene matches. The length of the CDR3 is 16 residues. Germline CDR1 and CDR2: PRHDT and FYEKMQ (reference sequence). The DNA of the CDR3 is TGTGCCAGCAGAGGGGGAGCGGGAGGGCCGGCAGATACGCAGTATTTT. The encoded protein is CASRGGAGGPADTQYF.

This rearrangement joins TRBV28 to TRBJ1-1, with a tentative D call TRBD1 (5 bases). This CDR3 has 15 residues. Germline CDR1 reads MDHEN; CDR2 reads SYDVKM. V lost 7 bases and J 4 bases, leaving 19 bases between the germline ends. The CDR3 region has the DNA TGTGCCAGCATCCTTATAGGGGAGGGCCCCACTGAAGCTTTCTTT. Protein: CASILIGEGPTEAFF.

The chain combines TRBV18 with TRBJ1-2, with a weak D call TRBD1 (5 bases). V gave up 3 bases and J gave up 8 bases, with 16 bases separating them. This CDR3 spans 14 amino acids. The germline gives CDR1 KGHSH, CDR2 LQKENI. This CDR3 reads CASSPVGQGSGYTF. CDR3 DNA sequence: TGTGCCAGCTCACCGGTCGGGCAGGGTTCCGGCTACACCTTC.

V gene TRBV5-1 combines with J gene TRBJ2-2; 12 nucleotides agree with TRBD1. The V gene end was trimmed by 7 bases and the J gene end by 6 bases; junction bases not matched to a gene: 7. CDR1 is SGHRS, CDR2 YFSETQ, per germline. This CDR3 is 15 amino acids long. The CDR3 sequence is CASLAGQGAPGELFF. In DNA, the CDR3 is TGCGCCAGCCTCGCGGGACAGGGGGCCCCCGGGGAGCTGTTTTTT.

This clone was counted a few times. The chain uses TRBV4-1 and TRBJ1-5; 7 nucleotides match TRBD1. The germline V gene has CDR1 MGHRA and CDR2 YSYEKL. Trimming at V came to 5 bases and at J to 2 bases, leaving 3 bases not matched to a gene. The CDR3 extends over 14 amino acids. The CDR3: CASSWDSGNQPQHF. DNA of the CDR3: TGCGCCAGCAGCTGGGACAGCGGCAATCAGCCCCAGCATTTT.

In DNA form, the CDR3 reads TGTGCCAGCACCGAAGGGACTAGCACAGATACGCAGTATTTT. The encoded protein is CASTEGTSTDTQYF. This rearrangement joins TRBV2 to TRBJ2-3, with TRBD2 as a possible D gene (6 bases). CDR1 and CDR2 (germline): SNHLY, FYNNEI. V lost 7 bases and J lost 0, with 11 bases in between. This CDR3 is built from 14 residues.